This paragraph reports one T cell receptor beta chain. Authors' processing steps: Reference gene primer amplification gave estimated nucleated cell counts. TCRdb's copy holds only in-frame clones and misses some; the assay was immunoSEQ multiplex PCR. That table gives V, J and clone size, and the DNA gave D and trimming. The table records about 300,000 clones, roughly 86% of them present only once. The germline CDR1 and CDR2 sequences are SEHNR and FQNEAQ (reference sequence). V lost 5 bases to trimming and J lost 3 bases, with 16 bases between them. The CDR3 is 15 amino acids. The data originate from a study of blood T cell repertoires in COVID-19. Study at large: Italy, Spain and the United States were the sources of the convalescent and acute COVID-19 samples. In each case, the material was cDNA or gDNA derived from T cells, B-cell-depleted T cells, or PBMCs.

Specimen: peripheral blood. The TCR originated in a man in his 70s with acute or convalescent COVID-19. The chain has TRBV7-9 and TRBJ2-5; D might be TRBD2 (5 bases). CDR3 in DNA: TGTGCCAGCAGCAGCACGTCGGGGTGGGAAGAGACCCAGTACTTC. Its translation: CASSSTSGWEETQYF.